This T cell receptor (beta chain) was sequenced during a study of technical replicates of blood from a handful of donors. The CDR3 runs to 14 residues. Germline V gives CDR1 LGHNA, CDR2 YNFKEQ. Unmatched junction bases numbered 2, after V lost 2 bases and J lost 3 bases. This table comes from immunoSEQ multiplex PCR, and its TCRdb copy is limited to in-frame clones, with some not included. The sample lists around 92,000 clones, 95% occurring once. The chain carries TRBV4-2 and TRBJ2-3; 7 bases map to TRBD2. This clonotype originated in a human donor in good health. Sample: T cells isolated from PBMCs. The CDR3 DNA reads TGTGCCAGCAGCCAACTAGCGGAGACAGATACGCAGTATTTT. Encoded protein: CASSQLAETDTQYF.